This T cell receptor (beta chain) comes out of a study of response to subunit inactivated influenza vaccine. TCRdb ran MiXCR on the RT-PCR reads and lists one entry per CDR3 protein. The data hold 450,000 to 700,000 distinct CDR3 sequences, with around 15% observed a single time. The V and J ends lost 1 base and 0 bases, in that order; junction bases with no gene match: 20. CDR1 is MNHEY and CDR2 is SMNVEV in the germline V gene (reference sequence). This CDR3 is built from 23 residues. This clonotype was found a few times. This clonotype was sampled from a man aged 45 to 65 who received an inactivated influenza vaccine. The source material was PBMCs from blood, sampled approximately 13 days after vaccination. The V call is TRBV27, the J call TRBJ2-1; 11 nucleotides agree with TRBD2. The CDR3 region is CASSLLSNPPGTSGKSSYNEQFF. The CDR3 coding sequence is TGTGCCAGCAGTTTATTAAGCAACCCACCCGGGACTAGCGGCAAGAGCTCCTACAATGAGCAGTTCTTC.